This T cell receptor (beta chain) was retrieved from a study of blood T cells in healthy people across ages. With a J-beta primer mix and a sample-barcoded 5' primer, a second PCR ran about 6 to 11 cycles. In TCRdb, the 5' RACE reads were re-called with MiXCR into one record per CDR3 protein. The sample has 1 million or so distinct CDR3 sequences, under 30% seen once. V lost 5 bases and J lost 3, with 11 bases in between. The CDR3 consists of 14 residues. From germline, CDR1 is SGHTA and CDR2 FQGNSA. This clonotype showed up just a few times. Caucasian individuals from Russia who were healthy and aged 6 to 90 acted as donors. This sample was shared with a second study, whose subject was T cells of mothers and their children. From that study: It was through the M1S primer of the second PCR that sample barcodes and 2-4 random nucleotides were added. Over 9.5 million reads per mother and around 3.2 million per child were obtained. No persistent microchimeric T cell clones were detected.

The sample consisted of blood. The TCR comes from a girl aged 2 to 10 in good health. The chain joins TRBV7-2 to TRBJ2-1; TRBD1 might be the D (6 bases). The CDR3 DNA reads TGTGCCAGCAGCGTTACAGGGTTCTACAATGAGCAGTTCTTC. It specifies CASSVTGFYNEQFF.